This T cell receptor beta chain came from a study of cytomegalovirus exposure and HLA in healthy donors (dated by TCRdb to the late 2010s). Context from the whole study: An earlier analysis of about 560 of the donors reported approximately 300 Gb of sequence data and 117 million unique TCR beta sequences obtained from approximately 180 million T cells. An earlier analysis of fewer than 750 of the donors used high-throughput TCR beta sequencing to judge whether each TCR beta V gene segment behaved as functional or pseudogenic. Class I and class II HLA loci were covered by the typing at four-digit resolution. Among about 410 genotyped donors of the cohort, an average of approximately 200,000 unique TCR beta nucleotide sequences was sequenced per donor, of which about 18% were non-productive. Every discovery cohort repertoire had been produced on one sequencing platform. The study profiled the T cell repertoires of approximately 700 subjects by immunosequencing and related them to cytomegalovirus serostatus. Alongside the repertoire data, information on donor age, sex, ethnicity and CMV serostatus was compiled. A later analysis re-examined previously published TCR beta repertoires from 610 or so donors and added high-resolution HLA genotyping to investigate patterns of TCR occurrence. Four or five DR-DQ haplotypes were treated as single units for association and clustering because of strong linkage in the cohort. To predict cytomegalovirus infection status, the study combined high-throughput TCR immunosequencing, statistical association of individual TCRs with disease status, and machine learning. The genetic ancestry cluster associated with self-reported Caucasian donors included roughly four fifths of the roughly 400 genotyped donors. The number of donors typed differed by locus, with about 629-630 for A, B, C, DRB1 and DQB1, over 500 for DQA1, about 610 for DPA1, and some 440 for DPB1. An early release that covered fewer than 800 HLA-typed donors contained about 300 gigabases of sequencing data and tens of millions of unique TCR sequences. The study was designed to test whether signatures of past pathogen exposure could be identified by cataloging public T cell receptors. A later genetic analysis used genome-wide SNP genotypes for about three fifths of the 666 donors, treating that subset as a discovery cohort. Rather than using new phenotypic data, the later analysis identified candidate immune exposures from TCR beta sequences and from how often those sequences occurred across donors. Along with the 666-subject first cohort, a separate validation cohort of approximately 110 different subjects was used.

What the work shows at the level of the full study, not this receptor alone: A few of the identified cytomegalovirus-associated TCR beta chains were confirmed in vitro to be specific for cytomegalovirus antigens. The authors suggested that the approach could potentially be extended to other disease states and immunological phenotypes. Because HLA typing was unavailable for some donors at each locus, only the typed subset was used in association tests. In this cohort, only TCR beta chains were sequenced, and detectable features were limited by the absence of alpha or paired-chain data. Strong co-occurrence of HLA alleles, especially DR and DQ, made assigning TCR associations to individual alleles difficult. Linkage disequilibrium might explain the correlated functional status among segregating V segments, but an unknown experimental factor could not be excluded. The sequencing pipeline was judged likely to have produced a cluster of highly shared sequence variants as a technical artifact. A later analysis found that TCR association rates varied across HLA loci, with DRB1 alleles showing the most associated TCRs and HLA-C alleles the fewest. Compared with equally common non-associated chains, HLA-associated TCR beta chains in a later analysis were more clonally expanded and had lower generation probabilities. A later genetic analysis associated a missense DCLRE1C variant with V-gene and J-gene trimming of TCR beta chains, and an independent cohort replicated the association. A further reported finding was that TCR beta sequences accurately predicted the HLA-A and HLA-B alleles for most subjects in the first cohort. The earlier analysis of about 600 of the donors excluded some 15 rarely observed V segments, including chromosome 9 orphons, because counts were too low. In a later analysis, over 15,000 TCR beta sequences were associated with specific HLA alleles at a false discovery rate of 0.05. An earlier analysis of roughly 570 of the donors showed that most TCR beta V segments appeared in productive rearrangements either about 87% or about 30% of the time, which broadly matched IMGT annotations. A total of 164 TCR beta chains were listed by the study as associated with cytomegalovirus. CMV serostatus was the only immune exposure information available for the cohort. Some IMGT-functional V segments, including TRBV6-2 and TRBV6-3, could not be told apart with the 87-base-pair reads, so those segments were excluded. Presence/absence analyses assumed roughly uniform sequencing depth across donors, an assumption that may not hold. While some public TCRs were present in many individuals, most TCR sequences turned up only very rarely across donors. Compared with the approximately 600-donor mean, donors in an Asian-associated ancestry cluster had fewer N-insertions in productive TCRs, according to a later genetic analysis. Several of the top co-occurrence clusters appeared to be linked to parvovirus B19, influenza, CMV and Epstein-Barr virus, according to a later analysis. In both the original and validation cohorts, the classifier was reported to diagnose cytomegalovirus status with high specificity and sensitivity. In a later analysis, most CMV-associated TCR beta chains were found to appear HLA-restricted, with HLA associations seemingly driven largely by CMV exposure.

The cohort comprised around 690 healthy bone marrow donors. All cohort members were sampled while nominally healthy, although unrecorded immune exposures were likely present. The donor tested CMV seronegative, placing the donor among the 350 or so seronegative members of the cohort. Each donor provided a peripheral blood sample, and peripheral blood mononuclear cells were used for TCR beta sequencing. The Qiagen DNeasy Blood Extraction Kit was used to extract genomic DNA from the blood cell samples. The library relied on the immunoSEQ multiplex PCR assay. For the multiplex PCR, a mixture combining 60 forward primers for TCR Vbeta segments and 13 reverse primers for TCR Jbeta segments was used. The CDR3 region of rearranged TCR beta genes was amplified from genomic DNA with a multiplex PCR assay. Amplified TCR beta libraries were sequenced as 87-base-pair reads on the Illumina HiSeq System. Turning to the authors' computational methods: A later analysis tallied around 82 million unique TCR beta chains across the 666 repertoires, and some 10 million of those chains were shared by two or more donors. To remove PCR and sequencing errors, raw reads were error-corrected and collapsed into unique sequences using a nearest-neighbor algorithm that merged closely related sequences. Alignment of CDR3 sequences to IMGT reference sequences was used to assign V, D and J gene segments. Each retained sequence needed at least a six-nucleotide match to both a V gene segment and a J gene segment. A rearrangement counted as productive if the CDR3 had no stop codons and remained in frame with V and J, and every other rearrangement counted as non-productive. CDR3 was defined by IMGT convention, running from the second conserved V-encoded cysteine to the conserved J-encoded phenylalanine. The earlier analysis of more than 450 of the donors excluded sequences that lacked an unambiguous match to a single V gene segment. In an earlier analysis of a few hundred of the donors, a V segment was called functional when productive rearrangements were above 56.7%, and segregating when the standard deviation between donors exceeded 5%. A statistical classification framework was built for diagnosing cytomegalovirus status from the catalog of TCR beta chain sequences. In a later analysis, TCR nucleotide sequences were compared against IMGT/GENE-DB human TR gene sequences so that V and J genes could be assigned. Using the TCRdist pipeline, a later analysis assigned CDR3 sequences along with most-parsimonious VDJ recombination scenarios. In a later analysis, each TCR beta chain was defined by its CDR3 amino acid sequence together with its V-gene family, and reads lacking a unique V-gene family were excluded. In a later analysis, 500 to 700 highly shared, low-generation-probability nucleotide sequences were removed to address suspected cross-contamination and a sequencing artifact. A later analysis calculated a clonal expansion index for each public chain from normalized within-repertoire ranks of inferred template counts. In a later analysis, generation probabilities were computed using a VDJ recombination model fitted to out-of-frame rearrangements, and the results were checked against IGoR. In a later analysis, hypergeometric tests were used to score TCR-TCR, TCR-HLA and TCR-CMV co-occurrence, with a repertoire-size bias correction applied to TCR pairs. A later analysis estimated false discovery rates by permuting HLA or CMV assignments 20 times. A later analysis grouped co-occurring TCRs with DBSCAN, adding TCRdist sequence similarity when clustering within HLA-allele-positive subsets. Repertoires with fewer than 30,000 or more than 120,000 public chains, plus five repertoires with anomalous nucleotide sharing, were excluded from co-occurrence clustering. Imported from immuneACCESS, the table was reduced by TCRdb to in-frame sequences with V and J called. These copies leave out some clones; in studies compared against another copy, an unresolved V gene accounts for under half, and the cause of the remainder is not known. V, J and clone size derive from that table, while D and trimming were established from the DNA sequence. The sample table records tens of thousands of clones; about 75% of these occur just once. Of the sample, about 6.4% falls within the top ten clones.

This clone was recorded only once. Its antigen is not yet known. No quality values exist for individual bases; no much larger clone is one base distant. CDR1 is given as SGHNT and CDR2 as YYREEE, both from the germline V gene (reference sequence). The CDR3 covers 14 residues, taking in both the cysteine and the phenylalanine. The only DNA kept is the CDR3, 42 bases in frame from the first base. V loses 0 bases of germline sequence and J loses 1 base, and the interval between the two ends is 4 bases. This TCR derives from a female donor in good health and CMV-seronegative. The V gene is TRBV5-4 and the J gene is TRBJ2-2, with the identity of the D gene unclear. Sequencing input: PBMCs. The sequenced DNA is TGTGCCAGCAGCTTGGCCTGGAACACCGGGGAGCTGTTTTTT. This codes for CASSLAWNTGELFF. Full variable domain (CDR3 extended with the reference TRBV5-4 and TRBJ2-2 proteins): ETGVTQSPTHLIKTRGQQVTLRCSSQSGHNTVSWYQQALGQGPQFIFQYYREEENGRGNFPPRFSGLQFPNYSSELNVNALELDDSALYLCASSLAWNTGELFFGEGSRLTVL.